The 30 T cell receptor beta chains below all came from one sample that was sequenced in a study of regulatory T cells in long-lasting Graves disease. Through Arm-PCR of CDR3 regions and iRepertoire HTBI primers, TCR beta libraries were built. Each CDR3 protein is one row after TCRdb ran MiXCR on the multiplex PCR reads. The sample has about 320,000 distinct CDR3 sequences, 18% seen once. Described time point: newly diagnosed GD, antithyroid drugs for less than 3 months. Construction of the TCR library relied on RNA isolated from PBMCs. Sequenced here: peripheral blood mononuclear cells (PBMCs), sampled at new diagnosis, from a patient treated with antithyroid drugs. The origin of the receptors is a female donor with Graves disease.

This clonotype showed up many times. The V and J genes are TRBV12-3 or TRBV12-4 and TRBJ2-3; 8 bases are a match to TRBD1. This CDR3 has 15 residues. V lost 3 bases and J lost 3; bases outside the gene matches: 5. The chain's CDR3 is CASSFPTGVTDTQYF. CDR3 nucleotide sequence: TGTGCCAGCAGTTTCCCGACAGGGGTGACAGATACGCAGTATTTT.

This clonotype has just a few counts. The chain carries TRBV6-1 and TRBJ2-1, with TRBD2 identical over 11 bases. Trimming at V came to 6 bases and at J to 6 bases, leaving 7 bases not matched to a gene. The V gene's germline CDR1 is MNHNS and CDR2 SASEGT. This CDR3 contains 15 residues. The CDR3 here is CASRPPSGRFNEQFF. The CDR3 bases are TGTGCCAGCAGACCCCCTAGCGGGAGGTTCAATGAGCAGTTCTTC.

This clonotype was found many times. The genes are TRBV27 and TRBJ2-7, with TRBD1 matching over 7 bases. The CDR3 sequence is 14 residues long. V lost 6 bases to trimming and J lost 5 bases; unmatched junction nucleotides: 10. The V gene's germline CDR1 is MNHEY and CDR2 SMNVEV (reference sequence). Here the CDR3 DNA reads TGTGCCAGCAGCGCCTTGACAGGGCGCGACGAGCAGTACTTC. Encoded protein: CASSALTGRDEQYF.

This clonotype came up many times. This CDR3 is CASRLAGKGETQYF. The DNA of the CDR3 is TGTGCCAGCAGGCTAGCGGGAAAAGGGGAGACCCAGTACTTC. V usage is TRBV27 and J usage is TRBJ2-5, with 9 bases lining up with TRBD2. V was pared by 6 bases and J by 5 bases, with 7 bases of the junction left unmatched. This CDR3 comprises 14 residues. Germline V CDR1 and CDR2: MNHEY, SMNVEV (reference sequence).

At least ten counts were recorded for this clonotype. Here the CDR3 reads CASSPGPAGYGYTF. CDR3 sequence (DNA): TGTGCCAGTAGCCCTGGACCGGCGGGTTATGGCTACACCTTC. The chain recombines TRBV19 with TRBJ1-2; D not resolved. The V end lost 6 bases, the J end lost 5 bases, and 16 bases lay between the germline ends. Per germline, CDR1 LNHDA and CDR2 SQIVND (reference sequence). The CDR3 has 14 amino acids.

This clonotype was recorded many times. V is TRBV20-1 and J is TRBJ1-5; D perhaps matches TRBD1 (5 bases). Trimming removed 4 bases from V and 0 bases from J, with 10 bases in between. Germline V gives CDR1 DFQATT, CDR2 SNEGSKA (reference sequence). CDR3 length: 14 amino acids. Here the CDR3 DNA reads TGCAGTGCTACAGACAGAGATAGCAATCAGCCCCAGCATTTT. Protein product: CSATDRDSNQPQHF.

Many counts were recorded for this clonotype. The chain links TRBV3-1 to TRBJ2-3; maybe TRBD1 (6 bases). CDR1 and CDR2 from the germline V gene are LGHDT and YNNKEL (reference sequence). This CDR3 region has 15 residues. V was pared by 1 base and J by 2 bases, with 10 bases between. This CDR3 is CASSQVLGATDTQYF. The CDR3 nucleotides read TGTGCCAGCAGCCAAGTGCTGGGGGCCACAGATACGCAGTATTTT.

This clonotype was detected ten times or more. CDR3 loop: CASSSGTSGRGTQYF. The CDR3 region has the DNA TGTGCCAGCAGCTCCGGGACTAGCGGGAGGGGGACGCAGTATTTT. This chain links TRBV11-3 with TRBJ2-3; 16 bases are shared with TRBD2. CDR1 SGHNT and CDR2 YENEEA come from the germline V gene. The CDR3 covers 15 residues. J lost 9 bases, V lost 4 bases, and 4 bases had no gene match.

J is TRBJ1-6 and V is TRBV30, with D possibly TRBD1 on 5 matching bases. Trimming took 5 bases from V and 5 from J, leaving 13 bases between them. The CDR3 extends over 14 amino acids. CDR1 is GTSNPN and CDR2 is SVGIG in the germline V gene (reference sequence). As DNA, the CDR3 is TGTGCCTGGCAACTTACGGACAATAATTCACCCCTCCACTTT. It encodes CAWQLTDNNSPLHF.

This clonotype has ten or more counts. The rearrangement joins TRBV12-3 or TRBV12-4 to TRBJ2-7; the D call may be TRBD1 or TRBD2 (5 bases each). V lost 3 bases, J lost 6 bases, and 15 bases lay in between. The CDR3 has 14 amino acids. CDR3 sequence reads: CASSFEGVAGEQYF. For the CDR3, the DNA is TGTGCCAGCAGTTTTGAAGGGGTCGCGGGCGAGCAGTACTTC.

This clonotype has more than one count but fewer than ten. The gene calls are TRBV30 and TRBJ2-7; D possibly corresponds to TRBD2 (7 bases). CDR3 length equals 17 residues. Trimming cost V 0 bases and J 5 bases, with 23 bases left between them. CDR1 and CDR2 (germline): GTSNPN, SVGIG (reference sequence). CDR3 coding DNA: TGTGCCTGGAGTGTATCGGGGGGCGGGGGAAGTCGCCACGAGCAGTACTTC. Its protein product is CAWSVSGGGGSRHEQYF.

This clonotype was seen repeatedly, ten times or more. This chain links TRBV30 with TRBJ1-1; no firm D call. The CDR3 covers 13 residues. Trimming stripped 0 bases from V and 1 base from J, with 6 bases between. Germline V lookup: CDR1 GTSNPN, CDR2 SVGIG (reference sequence). The CDR3 is CAWSVLPNTEAFF. The DNA of the CDR3 is TGTGCCTGGAGTGTACTCCCGAACACTGAAGCTTTCTTT.

Ten or more counts support this clonotype. CDR3 protein: CASSPPPTAAQGEKLFF. DNA of the CDR3: TGTGCCAGCAGCCCGCCCCCGACCGCCGCCCAGGGTGAAAAACTGTTTTTT. V gene TRBV12-3 or TRBV12-4 combines with J gene TRBJ1-4; D is possibly TRBD1 (5 bases). V dropped 6 bases and J dropped 7 bases, with 24 bases sitting between them. This CDR3 has 17 residues.

Ten or more counts support this clonotype. A junction end diverges from the germline sequence, so it may reflect a read error. V usage is TRBV12-3 or TRBV12-4 and J usage is TRBJ1-1, with D tentatively TRBD1 (5 bases). This CDR3 comprises 12 residues. DNA for the CDR3: TGTGCCAGCAGTCTAGCAGGGCAAGAAGCTTTCTTT. This codes for CASSLAGQEAFF.

At least ten counts were recorded for this clonotype. This chain connects TRBV15 to TRBJ2-1; D unclear. From germline, CDR1 is LNHNV and CDR2 YYDKDF (reference sequence). This CDR3 region has 16 residues. V was pared by 5 bases and J by 6 bases, with 20 bases between. CDR3 DNA: TGTGCCACCAGCGGTAGAGGTTGGACCGCTGGCAATGAGCAGTTCTTC. Translation gives CATSGRGWTAGNEQFF.

With respect to this clonotype: Given the absence of the conserved phenylalanine or tryptophan at the CDR3 end, a read error is likely. V is TRBV11-2 and J is TRBJ2-2, with D uncertain. V lost 5 bases and J lost 4, with 17 bases in between. Germline V lookup: CDR1 SGHAT, CDR2 FQNNGV. CDR3 length equals 16 residues. In nucleotides, the CDR3 is TGTGCCAGCAGCCCGGGTCCGCGGCAACGCACCGGGGAGCTGTTTTGT. Amino acid sequence: CASSPGPRQRTGELFC.

About this clonotype: This sequence is one base from a far larger clone and is likely a read error. The V call is TRBV7-2, the J call TRBJ2-5; 8 bases map to TRBD2. Trimming took 6 bases from V and 5 from J; bases not matched to a gene: 14. CDR1 and CDR2 from the germline V gene are SGHTA and FQGNSA. CDR3 length: 16 residues. For the CDR3, the DNA is TGTGCCAGCAGTGAAGCGGGGGTTGGGTTTTCGGAGACCCAGTACTTC. This translates into CASSEAGVGFSETQYF.

The chain has TRBV10-3 and TRBJ2-5; D perhaps matches TRBD2 (6 bases). Germline CDR1 ENHRY, CDR2 SYGVKD. V was clipped by 2 bases and J by 1 base, with 11 bases between them. This CDR3 is built from 15 residues. The CDR3 nucleotides are TGTGCCATCAGTGAGGCACTAGCTCCCCAAGAGACCCAGTACTTC. It specifies CAISEALAPQETQYF.

There are many counts of this clonotype. The chain is built from TRBV30 and TRBJ2-1; D not certain. The length of the CDR3 is 12 residues. The V end was cut by 0 bases, the J end by 6 bases, with 6 bases between. Germline CDR1 and CDR2: GTSNPN and SVGIG (reference sequence). The chain's CDR3 is CAWSVGINEQFF. CDR3 nucleotides: TGTGCCTGGAGTGTAGGGATCAATGAGCAGTTCTTC.

The chain uses TRBV7-3 and TRBJ2-1; 15 bases are a match to TRBD2. Trimming at V came to 0 bases and at J to 4 bases, leaving 4 bases not matched to a gene. Germline CDR1 reads SGHTA; CDR2 reads FQGTGA. This CDR3 spans 18 amino acids. The DNA for the CDR3 is TGTGCCAGCAGCTTAACCGGGACTAGCGGGAGGCAATACAATGAGCAGTTCTTC. Translating gives CASSLTGTSGRQYNEQFF.

This clonotype was counted ten times or more. This chain links TRBV24-1 with TRBJ2-2; D possibly uses TRBD1 or TRBD2 (5 bases each). The CDR3 consists of 15 residues. Per germline, CDR1 KGHDR and CDR2 SFDVKD. V was shortened by 6 bases and J by 4 bases, with 14 bases between the two germline ends. CDR3 nucleotides: TGTGCCACCAGTAGGGTGGTGAGGGGCACCGGGGAGCTGTTTTTT. It translates to CATSRVVRGTGELFF.

The sample holds many counts of this clonotype. The V gene is TRBV27, the J gene TRBJ2-3, with D possibly matching TRBD2 (5 bases). Deletions cut 8 bases from V and 0 bases from J, with 15 bases between. Looked up from germline, CDR1 is MNHEY and CDR2 is SMNVEV (reference sequence). CDR3 size: 15 residues. CDR3: CASRPQAASTDTQYF. The CDR3 DNA reads as TGTGCCAGCCGCCCCCAAGCGGCTAGCACAGATACGCAGTATTTT.

This clonotype was detected ten times or more. In DNA, the CDR3 is TGTGCCAGCAGGCCTTCAGGGGGAGGGCGGACTGAAGCTTTCTTT. It encodes CASRPSGGGRTEAFF. The chain links TRBV6-1 to TRBJ1-1; 7 bases map to TRBD1. The germline CDR1 and CDR2 sequences are MNHNS and SASEGT. Trimming at V came to 6 bases and at J to 5 bases, leaving 12 bases not matched to a gene. There are 15 residues in the CDR3.

The V call is TRBV9, the J call TRBJ2-1, with 12 bases that match TRBD2. With V trimmed by 3 bases and J by 3 bases, 4 bases remained unmatched. Germline CDR1 reads SGDLS; CDR2 reads YYNGEE. The CDR3 totals 16 residues. CDR3 residues: CASSGGLAGNYNEQFF. CDR3 coding DNA: TGTGCCAGCAGCGGCGGACTAGCGGGAAACTACAATGAGCAGTTCTTC.

In its sample, this clonotype was seen many times. V and J are TRBV5-6 and TRBJ1-1; D gene unclear. From germline, CDR1 is SGHDT and CDR2 YYEEEE. The CDR3 has 13 residues. Deletions cut 6 bases from V and 1 base from J, with 10 bases between. The CDR3 sequence is CASNRAANTEAFF. CDR3 in DNA: TGTGCCAGCAATCGAGCGGCGAACACTGAAGCTTTCTTT.

This clonotype was seen a few times. A much larger clone lies one base from this, so it may be a read error. The genes are TRBV30 and TRBJ1-2; tentative D call: TRBD1 (6 bases). The CDR3 runs 12 residues. Per germline, CDR1 GTSNPN and CDR2 SVGIG (reference sequence). This CDR3 reads CAWSTGILGCTF. Written as DNA, the CDR3 is TGTGCCTGGAGTACAGGGATACTCGGCTGCACCTTC.

The CDR3 DNA reads as TGTGCCAGCAGCCAAGATGGGCAGGGCTACGAGCAGTACTTC. As protein: CASSQDGQGYEQYF. V is TRBV3-1 and J is TRBJ2-7; maybe TRBD1 (5 bases). The V end lost 0 bases, the J end lost 3 bases, and 9 bases lay between the germline ends. Looked up from germline, CDR1 is LGHDT and CDR2 is YNNKEL (reference sequence). The CDR3 spans 14 residues.

This clonotype appeared many times. The V gene is TRBV15, the J gene TRBJ2-1; TRBD2 aligns across 12 bases. Trimming took 5 bases from V and 8 from J; bases not matched to a gene: 7. CDR1 is LNHNV, CDR2 YYDKDF, per germline (reference sequence). The CDR3 is 15 amino acids. CDR3 in amino acids: CATSETSGRFDEQFF. As DNA, the CDR3 is TGTGCCACCAGCGAAACTAGCGGGAGGTTCGATGAGCAGTTCTTC.

Only a few counts were recorded for this clonotype. The rearrangement joins TRBV10-3 to TRBJ2-7; 8 bases are shared with TRBD1. The CDR3 totals 15 residues. Germline CDR1 is ENHRY and CDR2 is SYGVKD. V shed 4 bases, J shed 3 bases, and the junction held 8 bases outside the gene matches. The CDR3 is CAISAVTGGFYEQYF. CDR3 bases: TGTGCCATCAGTGCCGTTACAGGGGGGTTCTACGAGCAGTACTTC.

This chain connects TRBV28 to TRBJ2-3, with TRBD1 as a possible D gene (5 bases). Trimming pared 3 bases from V and 1 base from J, leaving 11 bases between. Germline lookup yields CDR1 MDHEN and CDR2 SYDVKM. The CDR3 contains 15 residues. CDR3 bases: TGTGCCAGCAGTTTCAGGGATTGGGGCACAGATACGCAGTATTTT. Translating it yields CASSFRDWGTDTQYF.